Shown below are 9 T cell receptor beta chains from a single sample sequenced in a study of cytomegalovirus exposure and HLA in healthy donors. PCR involved 60 Vbeta and 13 Jbeta primers. The method was immunoSEQ multiplex PCR; TCRdb's version includes in-frame clones alone and lacks a portion of them. In the table there are about 50,000 clones, over 80% of which are singletons. The sequencing input was PBMCs. These receptors all come from a man under 40 in good health and CMV-seronegative.

The chain carries TRBV2 and TRBJ1-5; D is perhaps TRBD1 (6 bases). V was pared by 3 bases and J by 6 bases, with 12 bases between. This CDR3 is built from 14 residues. From germline, CDR1 is SNHLY and CDR2 FYNNEI. CDR3 nucleotide sequence: TGTGCCAGCAGTGAGGGGGCGCCGGGTCAGCCCCAGCATTTT. It yields the protein CASSEGAPGQPQHF.

The V call is TRBV28, the J call TRBJ1-5, with 9 bases lining up with TRBD1. V gave up 6 bases and J gave up 4 bases; unmatched junction bases: 7. CDR3 length: 15 amino acids. Germline CDR1 is MDHEN and CDR2 is SYDVKM. The CDR3 spells CASSTGGTGNQPQHF. The DNA for the CDR3 is TGTGCCAGCAGCACTGGAGGGACAGGGAATCAGCCCCAGCATTTT. Full variable domain (rest looked up from reference TRBV28 and TRBJ1-5): DVKVTQSSRYLVKRTGEKVFLECVQDMDHENMFWYRQDPGLGLRLIYFSYDVKMKEKGDIPEGYSVSREKKERFSLILESASTNQTSMYLCASSTGGTGNQPQHFGDGTRLSIL.

The chain couples TRBV7-2 to TRBJ2-7; TRBD2 matches 10 bases. Germline assignment: CDR1 SGHTA and CDR2 FQGNSA. The CDR3 contains 15 residues. The V gene end was trimmed by 1 base and the J gene end by 2 bases; junction bases not matched to a gene: 2. The CDR3 nucleotides read TGTGCCAGCAGCTTAGGACTAGCGGGCGCCTACGAGCAGTACTTC. Residues: CASSLGLAGAYEQYF.

The genes are TRBV5-4 and TRBJ1-2; D is undetermined. The CDR3 consists of 13 residues. V lost 2 bases and J lost 2, with 7 bases in between. CDR1 SGHNT and CDR2 YYREEE come from the germline V gene (reference sequence). The CDR3 sequence is CASSFGENYGYTF. As DNA, the CDR3 is TGTGCCAGCAGCTTTGGGGAGAACTATGGCTACACCTTC.

The CDR3 sequence: CASSLTGRGDIQYF. The CDR3 nucleotides are TGTGCCAGCAGCTTGACAGGGAGGGGGGACATTCAGTACTTC. The V call is TRBV5-6, the J call TRBJ2-4, with D possibly TRBD2 on 7 matching bases. The CDR3 runs to 14 residues. Germline assignment: CDR1 SGHDT and CDR2 YYEEEE. With 1 base removed from V and 8 bases from J, the gap between germline ends came to 13 bases.

The V call is TRBV7-6, the J call TRBJ2-1; 7 bases map to TRBD1. Germline CDR1 is SGHVS and CDR2 is FNYEAQ. CDR3 size: 15 residues. The V gene end was trimmed by 3 bases and the J gene end by 4 bases; junction bases not matched to a gene: 6. The CDR3 here is CASSFPGGSYNEQFF. The CDR3 nucleotides read TGTGCCAGCAGCTTCCCAGGGGGTAGTTACAATGAGCAGTTCTTC.

The chain couples TRBV4-2 to TRBJ2-1; D is ambiguous. This CDR3 has 15 residues. Trimming took off 1 base at V and 0 bases at J, with 7 bases between the two ends. CDR1 LGHNA and CDR2 YNFKEQ come from the germline V gene. The CDR3 region has the DNA TGTGCCAGCAGCCAAGGAGTCGACTCCTACAATGAGCAGTTCTTC. It yields the protein CASSQGVDSYNEQFF.

This chain uses TRBV6-4 with TRBJ2-1, with TRBD1 matching 9 bases. The germline V gene has CDR1 MRHNA and CDR2 SNTAGT. This CDR3 contains 15 residues. The ends lost 0 bases at V and 3 bases at J; junction bases unmatched: 0. The CDR3 nucleotides read TGTGCCAGCAGTGACTCGACAGGGGGCTACAATGAGCAGTTCTTC. The encoded protein is CASSDSTGGYNEQFF.

The J gene is TRBJ2-1, the V gene TRBV18, with D maybe TRBD1 (6 bases). The CDR3 is made up of 15 amino acids. In germline, CDR1 is KGHSH, CDR2 LQKENI. Trimming removed 6 bases at V and 9 bases at J, with 21 bases between. This CDR3 is CASSRDLNRVGEQFF. The CDR3 DNA reads TGTGCCAGCTCTCGCGACTTAAACAGGGTTGGTGAGCAGTTCTTC.